The entry below gives a single TCR beta chain sequence along with its context. As yet, its antigen is unknown. The CDR3 runs to 15 residues. The germline gives CDR1 KGHSH, CDR2 LQKENI. Trimming left V 10 bases short and J 4 bases short, with 21 bases between. A second PCR, run for roughly 6 to 11 cycles, used a sample-barcoded 5' primer plus a J-beta primer mix. TCRdb redid the calling of the 5' RACE reads with MiXCR, one entry per CDR3 protein. The sample holds around 1.5 million distinct CDR3 sequences, roughly 60% seen once. The record originates from a study of blood T cells in healthy people across ages. Study-wide results and limits: Roughly linear declines in TCR beta diversity per million T cells occurred with age.

The chain recombines TRBV18 with TRBJ2-3, with unresolved D. The specimen sequenced was blood. The receptor comes from a man younger than 30 in good health. As DNA, the CDR3 is TGTGCCACCTCTCACCGAATGGGCGATGCAGATACGCAGTATTTT. It encodes CATSHRMGDADTQYF.